Listed below are T cell receptor beta chains from one sample, sequenced in a study of blood T cell repertoires in COVID-19. Sequencing used immunoSEQ multiplex PCR; TCRdb keeps in-frame clones, though not all of them. The sample contains 170,000 or so clones, roughly 84% of which appear only once. The sample taken for sequencing was peripheral blood. These receptors were obtained from a man aged 50-59 years with active or convalescent COVID-19. Each CDR3 is given with its conserved first and last residue. The order of the fields is V gene, clone size, J gene, D gene, CDR3 protein, CDR3 DNA. The D gene is left open where the match is weak. Clone size is given for some rows only: seen once, a few or many times, or a class if the clone is expanded.

v_call: TRBV2; clone_size: NA; j_call: TRBJ1-2; d_call: NA; cdr3_aa: CASARSNYGYTF; cdr3_nt: TGTGCCAGCGCACGCAGTAACTATGGCTACACCTTC
v_call: TRBV6-2/TRBV6-3; clone_size: NA; j_call: TRBJ2-1; d_call: TRBD2; cdr3_aa: CASSLAGSYNEQFF; cdr3_nt: TGTGCCAGCAGTTTAGCGGGGAGTTACAATGAGCAGTTCTTC
v_call: TRBV24-1; clone_size: NA; j_call: TRBJ2-2; d_call: TRBD2; cdr3_aa: CATSGRREYNTGELFF; cdr3_nt: TGTGCCACCAGTGGGAGGCGGGAGTATAACACCGGGGAGCTGTTTTTT
v_call: TRBV5-4; clone_size: NA; j_call: TRBJ2-5; d_call: NA; cdr3_aa: CASSFGTQETQYF; cdr3_nt: TGTGCCAGCAGCTTTGGCACCCAAGAGACCCAGTACTTC
v_call: TRBV6-2/TRBV6-3; clone_size: NA; j_call: TRBJ2-2; d_call: TRBD1; cdr3_aa: CASSRIRTGGYGRGTGELFF; cdr3_nt: TGTGCCAGCAGTAGAATTAGGACAGGGGGATACGGGAGAGGCACCGGGGAGCTGTTTTTT
v_call: TRBV27; clone_size: NA; j_call: TRBJ2-7; d_call: NA; cdr3_aa: CASSGGSYEQYF; cdr3_nt: TGTGCCAGCAGCGGGGGTTCCTACGAGCAGTACTTC
v_call: TRBV6-2/TRBV6-3; clone_size: few; j_call: TRBJ1-5; d_call: TRBD1; cdr3_aa: CASSYSIKGQGGQPQHF; cdr3_nt: TGTGCCAGCAGTTACTCAATTAAAGGACAGGGCGGACAGCCCCAGCATTTT
v_call: TRBV7-2; clone_size: NA; j_call: TRBJ2-3; d_call: NA; cdr3_aa: CASSVGQILRTDTQYF; cdr3_nt: TGTGCCAGCAGCGTAGGACAGATTCTTCGCACAGATACGCAGTATTTT
v_call: TRBV11-2; clone_size: NA; j_call: TRBJ1-2; d_call: TRBD1; cdr3_aa: CASSPNRGQGFGYTF; cdr3_nt: TGTGCCAGCAGCCCGAACAGGGGGCAGGGCTTTGGCTACACCTTC
v_call: TRBV5-1; clone_size: once; j_call: TRBJ2-2; d_call: TRBD1; cdr3_aa: CASSLDRATGELFF; cdr3_nt: TGCGCCAGCAGCCTAGACAGGGCCACCGGGGAGCTGTTTTTT
v_call: TRBV29-1; clone_size: NA; j_call: TRBJ2-1; d_call: NA; cdr3_aa: CSVVFGYDYNEQFF; cdr3_nt: TGCAGCGTTGTTTTCGGGTACGACTACAATGAGCAGTTCTTC
v_call: TRBV5-1; clone_size: NA; j_call: TRBJ1-1; d_call: TRBD1; cdr3_aa: CASSLQGEEAFF; cdr3_nt: TGCGCCAGCAGCCTTCAGGGGGAGGAAGCTTTCTTT
v_call: TRBV7-2; clone_size: once; j_call: TRBJ1-1; d_call: NA; cdr3_aa: CASSPGSGRLTGAEAFF; cdr3_nt: TGTGCCAGCAGCCCTGGGTCAGGGAGGCTTACAGGTGCTGAAGCTTTCTTT
v_call: TRBV11-3; clone_size: NA; j_call: TRBJ2-7; d_call: NA; cdr3_aa: CASSSGGWTYEQYF; cdr3_nt: TGTGCCAGCAGCTCGGGGGGCTGGACCTACGAGCAGTACTTC
v_call: TRBV18; clone_size: NA; j_call: TRBJ1-4; d_call: NA; cdr3_aa: CASSVDSRSELFF; cdr3_nt: TGTGCCAGCTCAGTTGACAGTCGGAGTGAACTGTTTTTT
v_call: TRBV28; clone_size: NA; j_call: TRBJ1-6; d_call: NA; cdr3_aa: CASSTHGSGVPLHF; cdr3_nt: TGTGCCAGCAGCACCCACGGGAGTGGAGTACCCCTCCACTTT
v_call: TRBV7-2; clone_size: NA; j_call: TRBJ2-2; d_call: NA; cdr3_aa: CASSYDYLYNTGELFF; cdr3_nt: TGTGCCAGCAGCTACGACTATCTATATAACACCGGGGAGCTGTTTTTT
v_call: TRBV9; clone_size: NA; j_call: TRBJ1-2; d_call: NA; cdr3_aa: CASSVAQSPESYTF; cdr3_nt: TGTGCCAGCAGCGTAGCTCAGTCCCCCGAATCATACACCTTC
v_call: TRBV9; clone_size: NA; j_call: TRBJ2-2; d_call: NA; cdr3_aa: CASSVRGNTGELFF; cdr3_nt: TGTGCCAGCAGCGTCAGGGGGAACACCGGGGAGCTGTTTTTT
v_call: TRBV20-1; clone_size: NA; j_call: TRBJ1-2; d_call: TRBD1; cdr3_aa: CSGTGTGSYTF; cdr3_nt: TGCAGTGGAACCGGGACAGGGAGCTACACCTTC
v_call: TRBV10-3; clone_size: NA; j_call: TRBJ2-1; d_call: NA; cdr3_aa: CAISPYHEGEYNEQFF; cdr3_nt: TGTGCCATCAGTCCGTACCATGAAGGAGAATACAATGAGCAGTTCTTC
v_call: TRBV5-1; clone_size: NA; j_call: TRBJ2-5; d_call: TRBD1; cdr3_aa: CASSFGWTGEETQYF; cdr3_nt: TGCGCCAGCAGCTTCGGTTGGACAGGGGAAGAGACCCAGTACTTC
v_call: TRBV27; clone_size: NA; j_call: TRBJ1-2; d_call: TRBD1; cdr3_aa: CASSPMTGRYGYTF; cdr3_nt: TGTGCCAGCAGTCCCATGACAGGGAGGTATGGCTACACCTTC
v_call: TRBV7-9; clone_size: NA; j_call: TRBJ2-1; d_call: TRBD2; cdr3_aa: CASSSSGGPRVYNEQFF; cdr3_nt: TGTGCCAGCAGCTCTAGCGGGGGGCCGAGAGTCTACAATGAGCAGTTCTTC
v_call: TRBV6-5; clone_size: NA; j_call: TRBJ1-2; d_call: NA; cdr3_aa: CASSGHSYGYTF; cdr3_nt: TGTGCCAGCAGCGGACACTCCTATGGCTACACCTTC
v_call: TRBV11-1; clone_size: NA; j_call: TRBJ2-5; d_call: NA; cdr3_aa: CASSARVRRDQETQYF; cdr3_nt: TGTGCCAGCAGCGCCCGGGTCCGGCGGGACCAAGAGACCCAGTACTTC
v_call: TRBV6-6; clone_size: NA; j_call: TRBJ2-7; d_call: NA; cdr3_aa: CASSLEKPGHASYEQYF; cdr3_nt: TGTGCCAGCAGTCTAGAGAAACCGGGACACGCGTCCTACGAGCAGTACTTC
v_call: TRBV21-1; clone_size: NA; j_call: TRBJ2-1; d_call: NA; cdr3_aa: CASWGAGTPNNEQFF; cdr3_nt: NA
v_call: TRBV3-1/TRBV3-2; clone_size: NA; j_call: TRBJ2-3; d_call: NA; cdr3_aa: CASSQGRSDTQYF; cdr3_nt: TGTGCCAGCAGCCAAGGGAGGTCAGATACGCAGTATTTT
v_call: TRBV25-1; clone_size: NA; j_call: TRBJ2-7; d_call: TRBD2; cdr3_aa: CASSGLADSYEQYF; cdr3_nt: TGTGCCAGCAGCGGACTAGCGGATTCCTACGAGCAGTACTTC
v_call: TRBV7-9; clone_size: NA; j_call: TRBJ2-5; d_call: TRBD2; cdr3_aa: CASRPPAGETQYF; cdr3_nt: TGTGCCAGCAGGCCCCCAGCGGGGGAGACCCAGTACTTC
v_call: TRBV24-1; clone_size: NA; j_call: TRBJ2-1; d_call: TRBD2; cdr3_aa: CATGGRVHEQFF; cdr3_nt: TGTGCCACCGGGGGGAGGGTTCATGAGCAGTTCTTC
v_call: TRBV29-1; clone_size: NA; j_call: TRBJ2-3; d_call: NA; cdr3_aa: CSVALGGGTDTQYF; cdr3_nt: TGCAGCGTGGCCTTAGGAGGGGGCACAGATACGCAGTATTTT
v_call: TRBV7-3; clone_size: NA; j_call: TRBJ2-1; d_call: TRBD2; cdr3_aa: CASSFRSSGWDNEQFF; cdr3_nt: TGTGCCAGCAGCTTCCGATCTAGCGGGTGGGACAATGAGCAGTTCTTC
v_call: TRBV19; clone_size: NA; j_call: TRBJ2-1; d_call: TRBD2; cdr3_aa: CASSLLAGDSYNEQFF; cdr3_nt: TGTGCCAGTAGTCTCCTAGCGGGAGACTCCTACAATGAGCAGTTCTTC
v_call: TRBV2; clone_size: NA; j_call: TRBJ1-2; d_call: NA; cdr3_aa: CASSEARRGRSYTF; cdr3_nt: TGTGCCAGCAGTGAAGCGCGCAGGGGAAGAAGCTACACCTTC